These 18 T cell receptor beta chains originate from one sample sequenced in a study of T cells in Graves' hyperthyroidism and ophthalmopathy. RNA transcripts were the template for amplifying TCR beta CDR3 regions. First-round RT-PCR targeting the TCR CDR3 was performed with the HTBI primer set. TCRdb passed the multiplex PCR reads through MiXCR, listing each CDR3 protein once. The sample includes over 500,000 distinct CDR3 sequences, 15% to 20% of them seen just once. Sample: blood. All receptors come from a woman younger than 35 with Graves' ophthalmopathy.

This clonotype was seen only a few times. This chain's CDR3 is CASSFRWGQETQYF. The CDR3 coding sequence is TGTGCCAGCAGCTTCCGGTGGGGGCAAGAGACCCAGTACTTC. The V and J genes are TRBV3-1 and TRBJ2-5, with D perhaps assigned TRBD1 or TRBD2 (5 bases each). V lost 5 bases and J 2 bases, leaving 12 bases between the germline ends. The CDR3 totals 14 residues. Per germline, CDR1 LGHDT and CDR2 YNNKEL (reference sequence).

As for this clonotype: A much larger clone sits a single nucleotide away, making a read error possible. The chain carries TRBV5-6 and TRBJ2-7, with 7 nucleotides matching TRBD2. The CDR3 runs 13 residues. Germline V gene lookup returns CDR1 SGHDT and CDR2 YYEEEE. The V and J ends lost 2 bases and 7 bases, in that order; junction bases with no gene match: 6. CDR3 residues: CASSFRIAGEQYF. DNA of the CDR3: TGTGCCAGCAGCTTCCGAATAGCGGGTGAGCAGTACTTC. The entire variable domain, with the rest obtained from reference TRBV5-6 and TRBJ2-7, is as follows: DAGVTQSPTHLIKTRGQQVTLRCSPKSGHDTVSWYQQALGQGPQFIFQYYEEEERQRGNFPDRFSGHQFPNYSSELNVNALLLGDSALYLCASSFRIAGEQYFGPGTRLTVT.

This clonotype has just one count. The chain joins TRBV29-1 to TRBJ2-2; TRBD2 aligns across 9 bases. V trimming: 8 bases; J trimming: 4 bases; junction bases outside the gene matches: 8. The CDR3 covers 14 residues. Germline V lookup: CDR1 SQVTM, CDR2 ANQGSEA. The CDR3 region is CSCRGGATTGELFF. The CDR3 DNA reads TGCAGCTGTCGCGGGGGGGCAACCACCGGGGAGCTGTTTTTT.

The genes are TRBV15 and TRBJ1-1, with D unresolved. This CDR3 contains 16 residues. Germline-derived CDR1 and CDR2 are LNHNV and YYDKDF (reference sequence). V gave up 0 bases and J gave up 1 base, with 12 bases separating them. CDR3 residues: CATSRDFGNENTEAFF. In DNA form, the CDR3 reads TGTGCCACCAGCAGAGATTTTGGAAACGAGAACACTGAAGCTTTCTTT.

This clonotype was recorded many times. The CDR3 DNA reads as TGTGCCTGGGGGGGGACCCTAAGAGGGGTAGCCAAAAACATTCAGTACTTC. This codes for CAWGGTLRGVAKNIQYF. J is TRBJ2-4 and V is TRBV30, with D possibly matching TRBD2 (6 bases). Trimming took off 5 bases at V and 0 bases at J, with 20 bases between the two ends. Germline CDR1 GTSNPN, CDR2 SVGIG (reference sequence). The length of the CDR3 is 17 residues.

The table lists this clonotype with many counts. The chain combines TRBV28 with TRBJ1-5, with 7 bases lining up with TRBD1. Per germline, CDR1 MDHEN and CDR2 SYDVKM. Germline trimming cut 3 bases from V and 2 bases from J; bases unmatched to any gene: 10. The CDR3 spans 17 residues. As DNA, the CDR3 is TGTGCCAGCAGTTTTGATAGCTACAGGGGCCGCAATCAGCCCCAGCATTTT. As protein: CASSFDSYRGRNQPQHF.

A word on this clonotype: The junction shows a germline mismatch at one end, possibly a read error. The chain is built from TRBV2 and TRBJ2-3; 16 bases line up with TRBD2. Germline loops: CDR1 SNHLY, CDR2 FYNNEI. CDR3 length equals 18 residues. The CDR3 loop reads CASRGLAGGPWGTDTQCF. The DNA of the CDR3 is TGTGCCAGCAGGGGACTAGCGGGAGGGCCATGGGGCACAGATACGCAGTGTTTT. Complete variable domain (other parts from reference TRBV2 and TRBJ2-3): EPEVTQTPSHQVTQMGQEVILRCVPISNHLYFYWYRQILGQKVEFLVSFYNNEISEKSEIFDDQFSVERPDGSNFTLKIRSTKLEDSAMYFCASRGLAGGPWGTDTQCFGPGTRLTVL.

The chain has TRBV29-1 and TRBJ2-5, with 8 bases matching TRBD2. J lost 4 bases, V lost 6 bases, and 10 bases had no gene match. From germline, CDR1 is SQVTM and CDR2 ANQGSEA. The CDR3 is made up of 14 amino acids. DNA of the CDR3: TGCAGCGTCACCAGAGCGGGAGTGGGAGAGACCCAGTACTTC. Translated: CSVTRAGVGETQYF.

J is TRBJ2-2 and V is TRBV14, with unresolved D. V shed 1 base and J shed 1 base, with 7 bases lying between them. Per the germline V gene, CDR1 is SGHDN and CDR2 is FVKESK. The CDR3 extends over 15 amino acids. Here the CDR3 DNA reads TGTGCCAGCAGCCAAGGGTCAGGGAACACCGGGGAGCTGTTTTTT. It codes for CASSQGSGNTGELFF.

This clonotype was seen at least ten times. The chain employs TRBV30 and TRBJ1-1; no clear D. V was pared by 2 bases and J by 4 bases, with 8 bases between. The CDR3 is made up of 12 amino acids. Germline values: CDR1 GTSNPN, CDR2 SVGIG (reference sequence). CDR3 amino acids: CAWSSVGTEAFF. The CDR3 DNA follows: TGTGCCTGGAGTTCAGTCGGCACTGAAGCTTTCTTT.

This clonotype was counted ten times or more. CDR3 nucleotide sequence: TGTGCCAGCAGCTTAATAGTCAGGAACACTGAAGCTTTCTTT. Translated: CASSLIVRNTEAFF. The chain couples TRBV7-8 to TRBJ1-1; D is undetermined. Per germline, CDR1 SGHVS and CDR2 FQNEAQ. Trimming took 2 bases from V and 1 from J, leaving 8 bases between them. CDR3 size: 14 residues.

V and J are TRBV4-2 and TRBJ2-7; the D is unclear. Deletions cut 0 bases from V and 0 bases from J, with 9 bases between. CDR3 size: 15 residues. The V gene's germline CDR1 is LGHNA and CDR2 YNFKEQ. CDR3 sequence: CASSQDGLGSYEQYF. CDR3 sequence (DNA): TGTGCCAGCAGCCAAGATGGGTTAGGCTCCTACGAGCAGTACTTC.

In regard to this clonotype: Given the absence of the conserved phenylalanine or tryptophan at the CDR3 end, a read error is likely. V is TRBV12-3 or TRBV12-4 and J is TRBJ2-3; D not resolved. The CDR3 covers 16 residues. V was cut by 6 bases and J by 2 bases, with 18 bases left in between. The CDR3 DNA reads TGTGCCAGCAGCCCGGGCGACACCCTCCACACAGATACGCAGTATCTT. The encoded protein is CASSPGDTLHTDTQYL.

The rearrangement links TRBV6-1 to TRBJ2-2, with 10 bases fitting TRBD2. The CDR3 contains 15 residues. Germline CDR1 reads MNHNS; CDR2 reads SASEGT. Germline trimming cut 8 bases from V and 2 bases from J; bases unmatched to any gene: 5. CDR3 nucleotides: TGTGCCAGCGGGTCTAGCGGGGGAAACACCGGGGAGCTGTTTTTT. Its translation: CASGSSGGNTGELFF.

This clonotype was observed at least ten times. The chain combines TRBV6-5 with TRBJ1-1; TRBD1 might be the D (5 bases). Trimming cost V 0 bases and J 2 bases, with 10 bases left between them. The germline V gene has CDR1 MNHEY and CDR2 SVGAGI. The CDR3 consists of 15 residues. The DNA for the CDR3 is TGTGCCAGCAGTTACTCGGGGGAACTTAACACTGAAGCTTTCTTT. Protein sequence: CASSYSGELNTEAFF.

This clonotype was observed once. CDR3 DNA sequence: TGTGCCGGTGGTTGGGGGCGGGATACGCAGTATTTT. Residues: CAGGWGRDTQYF. J is TRBJ2-3 and V is TRBV6-1; D might be TRBD1 (6 bases). The CDR3 is 12 residues long. Germline V gene lookup returns CDR1 MNHNS and CDR2 SASEGT. Trimming left V 11 bases short and J 6 bases short, with 15 bases between.

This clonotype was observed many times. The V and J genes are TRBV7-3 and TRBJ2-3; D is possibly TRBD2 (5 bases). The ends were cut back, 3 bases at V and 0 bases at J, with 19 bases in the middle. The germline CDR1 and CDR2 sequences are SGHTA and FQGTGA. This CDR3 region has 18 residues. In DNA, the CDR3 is TGTGCCAGCAGCTTGAGGGAATCGTTCATTGCTAGCACAGATACGCAGTATTTT. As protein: CASSLRESFIASTDTQYF.

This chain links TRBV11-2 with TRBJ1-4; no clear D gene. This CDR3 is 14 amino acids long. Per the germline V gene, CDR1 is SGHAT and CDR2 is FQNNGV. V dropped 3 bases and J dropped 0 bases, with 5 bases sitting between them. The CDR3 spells CASSFTTTNEKLFF. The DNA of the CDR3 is TGTGCCAGCAGCTTTACCACAACTAATGAAAAACTGTTTTTT.